This T cell receptor (beta chain) was observed in a study of Graves' ophthalmopathy and Graves' hyperthyroidism. Background on the study: Peripheral blood (taken before any treatment) was collected at initial diagnosis.

Amplification of the TCR beta CDR3 regions used RNA transcripts (as template). Amplification began with first-round RT-PCR using HTBI primers, then second-round multiplex PCR was performed. TCRdb fed the multiplex PCR reads into MiXCR, producing one record per CDR3 protein. This table has hundreds of thousands of distinct CDR3 sequences, over 40% appearing once. Uncontrolled infections, pregnancy, lactation or other autoimmune diseases led to patient exclusion. The CDR3 is 15 residues long. J lost 2 bases, V lost 3 bases, and 5 bases had no gene match. The germline V gene has CDR1 MNHNY and CDR2 SVGAGI (reference sequence). General study results and limits: Most expanded clonotypes from thyroid (those above 0.001 frequency) were also found in blood. This model predicted ophthalmopathy progression (sensitivity 70% to 71%, specificity 72% to 85%).

This clonotype has only a few counts. No antigen is known for it. The sequenced material came from peripheral blood. The sequence came from an adult man with Graves' ophthalmopathy. The rearrangement uses TRBV6-6 and TRBJ2-3; 7 nucleotides agree with TRBD2. The CDR3 region is CASSYRGEATDTQYF. The CDR3 DNA reads as TGTGCCAGCAGTTATCGGGGGGAGGCCACAGATACGCAGTATTTT.